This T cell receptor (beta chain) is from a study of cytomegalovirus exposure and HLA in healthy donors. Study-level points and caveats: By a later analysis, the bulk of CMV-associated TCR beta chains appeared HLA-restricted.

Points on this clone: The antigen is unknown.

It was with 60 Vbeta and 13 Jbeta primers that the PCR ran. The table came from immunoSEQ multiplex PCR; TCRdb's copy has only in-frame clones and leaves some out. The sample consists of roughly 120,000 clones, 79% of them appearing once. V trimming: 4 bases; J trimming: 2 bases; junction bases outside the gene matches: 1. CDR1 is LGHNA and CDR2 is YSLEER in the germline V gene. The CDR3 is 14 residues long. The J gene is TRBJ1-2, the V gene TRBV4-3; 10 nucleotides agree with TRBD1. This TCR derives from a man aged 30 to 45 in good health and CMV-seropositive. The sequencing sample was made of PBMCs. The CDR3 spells CASSLTGGNYGYTF. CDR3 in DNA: TGCGCCAGCAGCCTGACAGGGGGCAACTATGGCTACACCTTC.